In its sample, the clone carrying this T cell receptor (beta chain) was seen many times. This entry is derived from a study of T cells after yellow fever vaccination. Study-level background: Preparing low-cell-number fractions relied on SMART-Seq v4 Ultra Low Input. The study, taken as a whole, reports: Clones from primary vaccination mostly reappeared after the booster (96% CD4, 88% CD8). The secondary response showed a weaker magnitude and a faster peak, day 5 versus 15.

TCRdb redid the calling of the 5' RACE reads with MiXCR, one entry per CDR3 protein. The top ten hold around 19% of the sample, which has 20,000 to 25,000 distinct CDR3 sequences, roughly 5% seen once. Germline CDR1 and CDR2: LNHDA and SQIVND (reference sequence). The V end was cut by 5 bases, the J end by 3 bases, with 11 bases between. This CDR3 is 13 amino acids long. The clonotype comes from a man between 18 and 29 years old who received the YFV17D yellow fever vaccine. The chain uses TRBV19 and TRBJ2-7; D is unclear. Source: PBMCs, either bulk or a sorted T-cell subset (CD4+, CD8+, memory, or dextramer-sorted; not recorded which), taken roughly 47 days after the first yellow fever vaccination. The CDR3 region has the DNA TGTGCCAGTAGTCCTGCCAGCAACTACGAGCAGTACTTC. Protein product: CASSPASNYEQYF.